This T cell receptor (beta chain) was identified in a study of post-analysis software for immune sequencing data. About the study: Relapsing-remitting, secondary progressive and progressive-relapsing forms made up the multiple sclerosis disease courses. Study findings and constraints: Higher frequency in patients than in controls was seen for roughly five TRBV segments, with TRBV5-6, TRBV5-1 and TRBV20-1 among them.

Libraries were made from TCR beta cDNA, and they carried unique molecular identifiers. Using its own MiXCR run on the PCR reads, TCRdb lists one record per CDR3 protein. The sample consists of 820,000 or so distinct CDR3 sequences, around 50% of them appearing once. Points on this clonotype: The antigen remains undetermined.

Germline V gene sequence: CDR1 SGHRS, CDR2 YFSETQ. The CDR3 has 15 residues. Trimming pared 2 bases from V and 1 base from J, leaving 12 bases between. The clonotype comes from a girl aged 10-17 years with multiple sclerosis. The J gene is TRBJ2-5, the V gene TRBV5-1; D might be TRBD1 (5 bases). Material for sequencing was blood. The CDR3 DNA reads TGCGCCAGCAGCTTAACAGGCGGTTTCCAAGAGACCCAGTACTTC. It yields the protein CASSLTGGFQETQYF.